The rows below give T cell receptor beta chains drawn from one sample of a study of cytomegalovirus exposure and HLA in healthy donors. Data came from immunoSEQ multiplex PCR; TCRdb stores just in-frame clones and leaves some out. The sample consists of approximately 190,000 clones, about 80% of them appearing once. Material: PBMCs. The receptors originated from a woman in her fifties or sixties in good health and CMV-seropositive. The CDR3 runs from the conserved cysteine through the conserved F or W. D genes are given only for firm matches. Size tells how often a clone was seen (once, few, many) or the class of an expanded clone, and some rows leave it out.

cdr3_aa cdr3_nt j_call d_call v_call clone_size
CASSLDLAGDSYEQYF TGCGCCAGCAGCTTGGATCTAGCGGGGGACTCCTACGAGCAGTACTTC TRBJ2-7 TRBD2 TRBV5-1 -
CASSTSGGRETQYF TGTGCCAGCAGCACATCGGGGGGCCGGGAGACCCAGTACTTC TRBJ2-5 - TRBV11-2 -
CASSRPRGNNEQFF TGTGCCAGCAGCCGACCCAGGGGGAACAATGAGCAGTTCTTC TRBJ2-1 TRBD1 TRBV6-6 -
CASRAPASGALHF TGTGCCAGCAGGGCACCGGCCTCCGGGGCCCTCCACTTT TRBJ1-6 - TRBV27 -
CATHSDRNQPQHF TGTGCCACCCATTCGGACAGAAATCAGCCCCAGCATTTT TRBJ1-5 - TRBV10-3 -
CASSTGTSGSYNEQFF TGTGCCAGCAGCACCGGGACTAGCGGGTCCTACAATGAGCAGTTCTTC TRBJ2-1 TRBD2 TRBV5-4 once
CATSRLGTDSYNEQFF TGTGCCACCAGCAGATTGGGGACAGATTCCTACAATGAGCAGTTCTTC TRBJ2-1 TRBD1 TRBV15 -
CAWRTGETQYF TGTGCCTGGAGGACGGGAGAGACCCAGTACTTC TRBJ2-5 - TRBV30 -
CASSEVYRQAFF TGTGCCAGCAGTGAAGTATACAGGCAAGCTTTCTTT TRBJ1-1 - TRBV2 -
CASSPTAAGGYTF TGTGCCAGCAGCCCGACAGCCGCCGGGGGCTACACCTTC TRBJ1-2 - TRBV7-3 -